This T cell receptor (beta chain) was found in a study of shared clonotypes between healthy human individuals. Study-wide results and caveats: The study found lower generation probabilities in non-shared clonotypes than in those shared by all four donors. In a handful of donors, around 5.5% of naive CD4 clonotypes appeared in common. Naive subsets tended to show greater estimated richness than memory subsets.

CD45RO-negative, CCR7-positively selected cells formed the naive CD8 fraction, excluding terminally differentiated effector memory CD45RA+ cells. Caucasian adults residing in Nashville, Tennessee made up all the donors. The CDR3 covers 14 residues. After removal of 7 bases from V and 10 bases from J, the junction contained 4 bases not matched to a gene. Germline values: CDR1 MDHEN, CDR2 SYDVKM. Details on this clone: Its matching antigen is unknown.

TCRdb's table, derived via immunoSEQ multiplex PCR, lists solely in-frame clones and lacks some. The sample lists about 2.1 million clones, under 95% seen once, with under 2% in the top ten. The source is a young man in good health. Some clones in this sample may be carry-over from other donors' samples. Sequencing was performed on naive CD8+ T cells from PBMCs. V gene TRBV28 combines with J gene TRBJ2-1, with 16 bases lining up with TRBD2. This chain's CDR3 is CASIGTSGRGEQFF. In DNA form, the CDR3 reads TGTGCCAGCATCGGGACTAGCGGGAGGGGAGAGCAGTTCTTC. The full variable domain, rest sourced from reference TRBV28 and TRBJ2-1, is DVKVTQSSRYLVKRTGEKVFLECVQDMDHENMFWYRQDPGLGLRLIYFSYDVKMKEKGDIPEGYSVSREKKERFSLILESASTNQTSMYLCASIGTSGRGEQFFGPGTRLTVL.